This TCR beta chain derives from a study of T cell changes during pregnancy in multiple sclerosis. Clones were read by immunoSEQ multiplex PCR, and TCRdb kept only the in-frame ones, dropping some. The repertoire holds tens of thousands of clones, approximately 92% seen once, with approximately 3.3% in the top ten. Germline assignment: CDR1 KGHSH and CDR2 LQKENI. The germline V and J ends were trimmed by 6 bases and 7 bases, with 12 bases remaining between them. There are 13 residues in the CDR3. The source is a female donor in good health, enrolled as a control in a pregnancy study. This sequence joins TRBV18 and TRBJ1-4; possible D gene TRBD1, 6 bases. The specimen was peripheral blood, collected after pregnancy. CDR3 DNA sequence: TGTGCCAGCTCCCGCGACAGGAGTGAAAAACTGTTTTTT. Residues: CASSRDRSEKLFF.